The sequence of this T cell receptor beta chain was determined in a study of T cells in Graves' hyperthyroidism and ophthalmopathy. Study observations and caveats: Ophthalmopathy stood apart from stable hyperthyroidism in a 13 V-J model.

TCR beta CDR3 regions were amplified from RNA. The TCR CDR3 first-round RT-PCR relied on the HTBI primer set. MiXCR, run by TCRdb on the multiplex PCR reads, gives a single entry per CDR3 protein. The table lists hundreds of thousands of distinct CDR3 sequences, about 15% of them singletons. V dropped 0 bases and J dropped 12 bases, with 9 bases sitting between them. The CDR3 has 12 amino acids. Germline values: CDR1 SGHDN, CDR2 FVKESK. Roughly 9.1 ml of fresh peripheral blood supplied the PBMCs. With regard to this clonotype: Its matching antigen is unknown.

This chain joins TRBV14 and TRBJ2-4; D not certain. Sequenced material: blood. This clonotype was sampled from a woman in her fifties or sixties with Graves' ophthalmopathy. CDR3 loop: CASSQDMGTQYF. In nucleotides, the CDR3 is TGTGCCAGCAGCCAAGATATGGGTACTCAGTACTTC.